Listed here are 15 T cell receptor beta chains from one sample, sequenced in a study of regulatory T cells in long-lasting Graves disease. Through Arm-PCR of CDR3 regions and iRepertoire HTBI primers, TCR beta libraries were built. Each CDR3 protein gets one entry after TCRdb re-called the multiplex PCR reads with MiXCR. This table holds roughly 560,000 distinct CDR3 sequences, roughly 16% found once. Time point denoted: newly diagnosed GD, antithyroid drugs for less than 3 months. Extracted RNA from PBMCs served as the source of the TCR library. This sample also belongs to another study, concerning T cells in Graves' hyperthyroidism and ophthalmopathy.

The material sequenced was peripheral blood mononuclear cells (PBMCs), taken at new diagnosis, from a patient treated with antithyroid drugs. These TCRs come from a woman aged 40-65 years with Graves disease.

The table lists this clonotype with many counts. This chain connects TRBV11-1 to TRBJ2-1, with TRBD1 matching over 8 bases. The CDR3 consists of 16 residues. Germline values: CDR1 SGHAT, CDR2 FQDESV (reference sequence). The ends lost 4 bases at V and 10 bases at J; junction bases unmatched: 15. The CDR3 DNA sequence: TGTGCCAGCAGCTCTCTGGTTGGACAGGGATCGGGGGAGCAGTTCTTC. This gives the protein CASSSLVGQGSGEQFF.

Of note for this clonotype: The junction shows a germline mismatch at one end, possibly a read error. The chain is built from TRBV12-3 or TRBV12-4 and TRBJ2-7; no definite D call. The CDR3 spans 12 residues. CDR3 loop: CACSLVQYEQYF. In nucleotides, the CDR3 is TGTGCCTGCAGTTTGGTTCAGTACGAGCAGTACTTC.

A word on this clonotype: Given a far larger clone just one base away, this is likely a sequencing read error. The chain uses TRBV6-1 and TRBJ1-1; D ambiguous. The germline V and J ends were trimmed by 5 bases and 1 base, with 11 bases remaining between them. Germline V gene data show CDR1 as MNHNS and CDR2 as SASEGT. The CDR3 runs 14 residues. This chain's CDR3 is CASSLRDKNTEAFF. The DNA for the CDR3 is TGTGCCAGCAGTCTCAGAGACAAGAACACTGAAGCTTTCTTT.

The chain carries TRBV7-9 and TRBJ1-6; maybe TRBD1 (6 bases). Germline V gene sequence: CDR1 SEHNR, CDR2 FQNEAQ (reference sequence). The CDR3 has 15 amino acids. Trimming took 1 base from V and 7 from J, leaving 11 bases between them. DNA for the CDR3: TGTGCCAGCAGCTTAGACCCAGGGGCAAATTCACCCCTCCACTTT. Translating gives CASSLDPGANSPLHF.

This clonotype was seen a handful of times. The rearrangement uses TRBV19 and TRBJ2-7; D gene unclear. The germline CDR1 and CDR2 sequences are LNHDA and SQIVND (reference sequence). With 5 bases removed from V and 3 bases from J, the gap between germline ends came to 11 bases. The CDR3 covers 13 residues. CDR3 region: CASSPSTSYEQYF. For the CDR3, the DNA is TGTGCCAGTAGTCCCTCGACAAGCTACGAGCAGTACTTC.

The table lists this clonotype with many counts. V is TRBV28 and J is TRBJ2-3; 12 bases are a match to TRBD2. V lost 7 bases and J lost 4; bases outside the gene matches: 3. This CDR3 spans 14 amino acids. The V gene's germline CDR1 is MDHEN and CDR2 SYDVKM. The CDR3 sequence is CASTLAGGPDTQYF. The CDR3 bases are TGTGCCAGCACCCTAGCGGGGGGGCCAGATACGCAGTATTTT.

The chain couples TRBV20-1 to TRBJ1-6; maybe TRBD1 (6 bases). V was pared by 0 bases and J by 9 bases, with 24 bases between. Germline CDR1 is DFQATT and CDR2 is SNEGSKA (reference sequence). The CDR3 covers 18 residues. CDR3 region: CSARDSISRGGASSPLHF. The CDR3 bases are TGCAGTGCTAGAGATTCGATTTCGCGAGGGGGGGCGAGTTCACCCCTCCACTTT.

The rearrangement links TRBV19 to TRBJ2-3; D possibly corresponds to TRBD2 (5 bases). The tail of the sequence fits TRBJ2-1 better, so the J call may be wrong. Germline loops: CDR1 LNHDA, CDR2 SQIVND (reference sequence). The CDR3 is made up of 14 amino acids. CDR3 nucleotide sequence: TGTGCCAGTAGCGGACTCCTTATTATCGATGAGCAGTTCTTC. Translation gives CASSGLLIIDEQFF.

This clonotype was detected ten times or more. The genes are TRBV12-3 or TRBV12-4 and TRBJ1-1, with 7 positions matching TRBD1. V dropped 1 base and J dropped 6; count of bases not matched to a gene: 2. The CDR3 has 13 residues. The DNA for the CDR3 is TGTGCCAGCAGTTTAGAACAGGGGTCTGAAGCTTTCTTT. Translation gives CASSLEQGSEAFF.

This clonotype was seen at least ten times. The CDR3 DNA is TGTGCCAGCAGCCTGCTCCAGGACAGGGAGGTCGAAAAACTGTTTTTT. Protein: CASSLLQDREVEKLFF. V gene TRBV28 combines with J gene TRBJ1-4; 8 bases are a match to TRBD1. The CDR3 is 16 residues long. Per germline, CDR1 MDHEN and CDR2 SYDVKM. J gave up 8 bases and V 6 bases, and 14 bases lay outside the gene matches. The full variable domain, in which reference TRBV28 and TRBJ1-4 provide the parts outside the CDR3, is DVKVTQSSRYLVKRTGEKVFLECVQDMDHENMFWYRQDPGLGLRLIYFSYDVKMKEKGDIPEGYSVSREKKERFSLILESASTNQTSMYLCASSLLQDREVEKLFFGSGTQLSVL.

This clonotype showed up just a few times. The CDR3 DNA reads TGCGCCAGCAGTGACCACGGACTAGATGGTCGCTACGAGCAGTACTTC. Encoded protein: CASSDHGLDGRYEQYF. The chain links TRBV10-2 to TRBJ2-7, with 7 bases lining up with TRBD2. V lost 3 bases to trimming and J lost 3 bases; unmatched junction nucleotides: 11. The CDR3 extends over 16 amino acids. Looked up from germline, CDR1 is WSHSY and CDR2 is SAAADI.

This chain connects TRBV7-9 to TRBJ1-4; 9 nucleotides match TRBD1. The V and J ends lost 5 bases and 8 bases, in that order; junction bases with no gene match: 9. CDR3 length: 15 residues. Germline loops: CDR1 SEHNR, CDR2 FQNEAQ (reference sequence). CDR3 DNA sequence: TGTGCCAGCAGCCAAGCGGGGACAGGGCGCGAAAAACTGTTTTTT. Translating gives CASSQAGTGREKLFF.

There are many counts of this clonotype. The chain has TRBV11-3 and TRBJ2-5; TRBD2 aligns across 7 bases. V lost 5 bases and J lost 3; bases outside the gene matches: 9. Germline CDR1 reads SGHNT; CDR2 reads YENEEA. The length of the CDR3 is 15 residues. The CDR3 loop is CASSRYGLGEETQYF. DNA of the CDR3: TGTGCCAGCAGCCGCTACGGACTAGGGGAAGAGACCCAGTACTTC. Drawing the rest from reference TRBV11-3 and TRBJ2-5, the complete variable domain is EAGVVQSPRYKIIEKKQPVAFWCNPISGHNTLYWYLQNLGQGPELLIRYENEEAVDDSQLPKDRFSAERLKGVDSTLKIQPAELGDSAVYLCASSRYGLGEETQYFGPGTRLLVL.

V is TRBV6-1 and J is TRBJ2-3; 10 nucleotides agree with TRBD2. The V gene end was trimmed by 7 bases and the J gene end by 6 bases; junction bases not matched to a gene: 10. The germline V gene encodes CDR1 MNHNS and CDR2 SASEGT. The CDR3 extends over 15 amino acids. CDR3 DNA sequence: TGTGCCAGCAACGACCTAGCGGGGGCCGGGGATACGCAGTATTTT. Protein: CASNDLAGAGDTQYF.

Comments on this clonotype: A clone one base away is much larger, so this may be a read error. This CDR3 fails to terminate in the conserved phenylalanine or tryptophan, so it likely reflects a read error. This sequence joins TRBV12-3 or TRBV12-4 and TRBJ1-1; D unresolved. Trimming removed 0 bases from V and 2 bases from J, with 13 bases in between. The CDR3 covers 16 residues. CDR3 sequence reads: CASSLAWSHRNTEAFL. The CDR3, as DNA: TGTGCCAGCAGTTTAGCGTGGTCCCATCGAAACACTGAAGCTTTCCTT.